This T cell receptor beta chain was sequenced in a study of identical twins. Findings and caveats of the study: Alpha sequences out of frame and shared by twins had excess low generation probability. It was out-of-frame TCR alpha sharing in monozygotic twins that models underestimated.

With no exceptions, donors were healthy Caucasians. TCRdb called the 5' RACE reads again in MiXCR, with one record for every CDR3 protein. The sample carries hundreds of thousands of distinct CDR3 sequences, 6% to 6.5% recorded once. Germline loops: CDR1 KGHDR, CDR2 SFDVKD. Trimming shortened V by 2 bases and J by 3 bases, and 13 bases separated the two germline ends. The CDR3 consists of 16 residues. This clonotype appeared many times. Antigen: not known. The sample consisted of naive T cells sorted from blood. The sequence derives from a man aged 18-30 years in good health. The chain combines TRBV24-1 with TRBJ2-1; the D gene could be TRBD1 or TRBD2 (5 bases each). For the CDR3, the DNA is TGTGCCACCAGTGATTCGGGACGTGAGGGCTACAATGAGCAGTTCTTC. This encodes CATSDSGREGYNEQFF.